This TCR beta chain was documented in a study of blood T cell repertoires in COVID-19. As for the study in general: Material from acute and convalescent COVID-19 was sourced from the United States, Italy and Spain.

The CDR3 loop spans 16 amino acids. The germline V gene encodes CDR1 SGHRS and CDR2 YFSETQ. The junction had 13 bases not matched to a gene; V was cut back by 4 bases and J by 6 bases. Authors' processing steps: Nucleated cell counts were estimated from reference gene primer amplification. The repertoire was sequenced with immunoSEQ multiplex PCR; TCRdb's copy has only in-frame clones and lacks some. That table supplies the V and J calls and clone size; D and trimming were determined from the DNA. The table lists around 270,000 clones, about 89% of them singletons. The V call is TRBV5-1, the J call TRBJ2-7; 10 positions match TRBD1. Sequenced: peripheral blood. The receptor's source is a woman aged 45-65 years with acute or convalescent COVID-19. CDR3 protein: CASSPSGTGVFGEQYF. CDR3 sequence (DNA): TGCGCCAGCAGCCCCTCCGGGACAGGGGTATTTGGCGAGCAGTACTTC. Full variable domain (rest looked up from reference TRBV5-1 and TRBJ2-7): KAGVTQTPRYLIKTRGQQVTLSCSPISGHRSVSWYQQTPGQGLQFLFEYFSETQRNKGNFPGRFSGRQFSNSRSEMNVSTLELGDSALYLCASSPSGTGVFGEQYFGPGTRLTVT.